This passage covers 29 T cell receptor beta chains from one sample sequenced in a study of blood T cell repertoires in COVID-19. Data came from immunoSEQ multiplex PCR; TCRdb stores just in-frame clones and leaves some out. The table includes around 130,000 clones, approximately 85% detected once. Sequencing input: peripheral blood. The receptors derive from a human donor in a cohort sampled during active COVID-19.

V gene TRBV5-4 combines with J gene TRBJ1-1; perhaps TRBD1 as D (5 bases). V lost 0 bases and J 4 bases, leaving 13 bases between the germline ends. The germline CDR1 and CDR2 sequences are SGHNT and YYREEE (reference sequence). CDR3 length: 15 residues. The CDR3 DNA reads as TGTGCCAGCAGCTTGGTAATTGGGGCTAGCACTGAAGCTTTCTTT. Its translation: CASSLVIGASTEAFF.

The chain links TRBV2 to TRBJ1-4, with a weak D call TRBD1 (5 bases). The germline gives CDR1 SNHLY, CDR2 FYNNEI. Trimming left V 8 bases short and J 8 bases short, with 6 bases between. This CDR3 has 10 amino acids. The CDR3, as DNA: TGTGCCAGCCGGGGGGAAAAACTGTTTTTT. Amino acid sequence: CASRGEKLFF.

This sequence joins TRBV4-3 and TRBJ2-1; 8 nucleotides align to TRBD2. Per germline, CDR1 LGHNA and CDR2 YSLEER. J lost 3 bases, V lost 0 bases, and 10 bases had no gene match. The CDR3 has 18 amino acids. The CDR3 bases are TGCGCCAGCAGCCAAGATGGAATCGGGAGGGTTGGCTACAATGAGCAGTTCTTC. This sequence encodes CASSQDGIGRVGYNEQFF.

This chain links TRBV7-6 with TRBJ2-1, with a tentative D call TRBD1 (5 bases). The V and J ends lost 2 bases and 6 bases respectively, with 5 bases between them. Germline CDR1 and CDR2: SGHVS and FNYEAQ. CDR3 length equals 12 residues. The CDR3 here is CASSLQGNEQFF. The CDR3 DNA reads TGTGCCAGCAGCTTACAGGGCAATGAGCAGTTCTTC.

J is TRBJ2-1 and V is TRBV30; unclear D gene. CDR1 is GTSNPN, CDR2 SVGIG, per germline (reference sequence). The CDR3 has 14 amino acids. V was shortened by 2 bases and J by 3 bases, with 11 bases between the two germline ends. As DNA, the CDR3 is TGTGCCTGGAGTAGTAGTAATGGCTACAATGAGCAGTTCTTC. Its translation: CAWSSSNGYNEQFF.

The CDR3 protein is CASSVAGGIDTQYF. The DNA for the CDR3 is TGTGCCAGCAGTGTAGCGGGAGGGATAGATACGCAGTATTTT. The genes are TRBV2 and TRBJ2-3; 11 nucleotides line up with TRBD2. Germline CDR1 and CDR2: SNHLY and FYNNEI. CDR3 length equals 14 residues. Germline trimming cut 4 bases from V and 5 bases from J; bases unmatched to any gene: 2.

The rearrangement links TRBV25-1 to TRBJ1-2, with D uncertain. From germline, CDR1 is MGHDK and CDR2 SYGVNS. The CDR3 loop spans 11 amino acids. Between the trimmed V and J ends, which lost 3 bases and 8 bases, there was a span of 7 bases. The CDR3 protein is CASSDGIGYTF. The CDR3 nucleotides read TGTGCCAGCAGTGACGGGATCGGCTACACCTTC.

The V and J genes are TRBV7-2 and TRBJ2-5; D is ambiguous. Germline loops: CDR1 SGHTA, CDR2 FQGNSA. Trimming removed 5 bases from V and 4 bases from J, with 8 bases in between. CDR3 length: 12 amino acids. DNA for the CDR3: TGTGCCAGCAGCCGATATAGAGAGACCCAGTACTTC. Its translation is CASSRYRETQYF. The full variable domain, with the rest looked up from reference TRBV7-2 and TRBJ2-5, is GAGVSQSPSNKVTEKGKDVELRCDPISGHTALYWYRQSLGQGLEFLIYFQGNSAPDKSGLPSDRFSAERTGGSVSTLTIQRTQQEDSAVYLCASSRYRETQYFGPGTRLLVL.

The chain has TRBV19 and TRBJ2-2, with 9 bases matching TRBD1. Germline CDR1 is LNHDA and CDR2 is SQIVND (reference sequence). The CDR3 is 16 residues long. With V trimmed by 4 bases and J by 2 bases, 5 bases remained unmatched. The CDR3 spells CASSKGQGTNTGELFF. The CDR3 coding sequence is TGTGCCAGTAGTAAAGGACAGGGGACTAACACCGGGGAGCTGTTTTTT.

The chain joins TRBV30 to TRBJ1-1; D is uncertain. With 0 bases removed from V and 0 bases from J, the gap between germline ends came to 11 bases. Germline V lookup: CDR1 GTSNPN, CDR2 SVGIG (reference sequence). The CDR3 runs to 15 residues. In DNA form, the CDR3 reads TGTGCCTGGAGTGTACGGCGGTCTATGAACACTGAAGCTTTCTTT. This encodes CAWSVRRSMNTEAFF.

The chain is built from TRBV6-1 and TRBJ1-5; 9 bases fit TRBD1. V gave up 0 bases and J gave up 6 bases; unmatched junction bases: 3. CDR1 MNHNS and CDR2 SASEGT come from the germline V gene. The length of the CDR3 is 15 residues. The CDR3 DNA reads as TGTGCCAGCAGTGAAGCGGACAGGGGCGGTCAGCCCCAGCATTTT. The encoded protein is CASSEADRGGQPQHF.

The chain is built from TRBV15 and TRBJ2-4; D is perhaps TRBD1 (7 bases). V lost 3 bases and J 7 bases, leaving 16 bases between the germline ends. The CDR3 spans 15 residues. The germline V gene has CDR1 LNHNV and CDR2 YYDKDF (reference sequence). CDR3 sequence (DNA): TGTGCCACCAGCAGGGGGGCGGGACAGCTGAACATTCAGTACTTC. This translates into CATSRGAGQLNIQYF.

The gene calls are TRBV18 and TRBJ2-1, with D possibly being TRBD1 (6 bases). V was shortened by 5 bases and J by 7 bases, with 21 bases between the two germline ends. Germline-derived CDR1 and CDR2 are KGHSH and LQKENI. This CDR3 spans 16 amino acids. CDR3 region: CASSSLDRTPTNEQFF. The CDR3 coding sequence is TGTGCCAGCTCATCCCTCGACAGGACCCCCACGAATGAGCAGTTCTTC.

To note about this clone: A far larger clone is off by one base, so a read error is likely. The chain employs TRBV5-4 and TRBJ2-5; 7 bases agree with TRBD1. Losses at the gene ends were 2 bases for V and 3 bases for J; bases not matched to a gene: 1. CDR3 length equals 13 residues. Germline loops: CDR1 SGHNT, CDR2 YYREEE (reference sequence). In DNA, the CDR3 is TGTGCCAGCAGCTTTGGGACAGAAGAGACCCAGTACTTC. It is translated as CASSFGTEETQYF.

This clone has only a few counts. The CDR3 loop is CASSGQFYEQYV. DNA for the CDR3: TGTGCCAGCAGCGGACAGTTCTACGAGCAGTACGTC. The gene calls are TRBV7-8 and TRBJ2-7, with D possibly being TRBD1 (6 bases). Germline V CDR1 and CDR2: SGHVS, FQNEAQ. The CDR3 extends over 12 amino acids. V was shortened by 5 bases and J by 3 bases, with 8 bases between the two germline ends.

This sequence joins TRBV13 and TRBJ1-1, with D possibly TRBD1 on 6 matching bases. CDR1 and CDR2 from the germline V gene are PRHDT and FYEKMQ (reference sequence). V lost 2 bases, J lost 6 bases, and 7 bases lay in between. This CDR3 has 12 amino acids. The CDR3, as DNA: TGTGCCAGCAGCTTAAGACAGGCTGAAGCTTTCTTT. Translated, it gives CASSLRQAEAFF. Looking up the rest from reference TRBV13 and TRBJ1-1 gives the full variable domain: AAGVIQSPRHLIKEKRETATLKCYPIPRHDTVYWYQQGPGQDPQFLISFYEKMQSDKGSIPDRFSAQQFSDYHSELNMSSLELGDSALYFCASSLRQAEAFFGQGTRLTVV.

This clone has a single count. The V gene is TRBV19, the J gene TRBJ2-1, with 9 bases that match TRBD2. Germline V lookup: CDR1 LNHDA, CDR2 SQIVND (reference sequence). The CDR3 totals 13 residues. J was trimmed by 8 bases and V by 7 bases; bases with no gene match: 6. The DNA of the CDR3 is TGTGCCAGTATGGGACTAGCTGAGGATGAGCAGTTCTTC. Residues: CASMGLAEDEQFF.

The sample holds a few counts of this clone. This sequence joins TRBV27 and TRBJ1-2; maybe TRBD1 (5 bases). V was trimmed by 5 bases and J by 2 bases, leaving 18 bases between them. This CDR3 spans 16 amino acids. In germline, CDR1 is MNHEY, CDR2 SMNVEV (reference sequence). Written as DNA, the CDR3 is TGTGCCAGCAGTAAGCTCTCCACAGGAATCAACTATGGCTACACCTTC. Translation gives CASSKLSTGINYGYTF.

The chain carries TRBV18 and TRBJ2-1; D not certain. The V end lost 2 bases, the J end lost 9 bases, and 14 bases lay between the germline ends. CDR1 is KGHSH, CDR2 LQKENI, per germline. The CDR3 is 14 amino acids. The CDR3 loop is CASSPTGVRGEQFF. The CDR3 DNA follows: TGTGCCAGCTCACCAACCGGCGTGAGAGGTGAGCAGTTCTTC.

CDR3 in DNA: TGTGCCACCAGTGATTCTACCAGCGACAGGGGTGGCTACACCTTC. Translated: CATSDSTSDRGGYTF. The chain couples TRBV24-1 to TRBJ1-2; 8 nucleotides match TRBD1. The ends lost 2 bases at V and 7 bases at J; junction bases unmatched: 8. Germline loops: CDR1 KGHDR, CDR2 SFDVKD. CDR3 size: 15 residues.

J is TRBJ2-7 and V is TRBV25-1; no reliable D call. Germline lookup yields CDR1 MGHDK and CDR2 SYGVNS. V lost 10 bases and J 6 bases, leaving 13 bases between the germline ends. This CDR3 is built from 11 residues. This chain's CDR3 is CATGVGFEQYV. The CDR3 DNA is TGTGCCACCGGAGTGGGTTTCGAGCAGTACGTC.

The genes are TRBV6-1 and TRBJ2-2; D perhaps matches TRBD1 (6 bases). Per germline, CDR1 MNHNS and CDR2 SASEGT. The V and J ends lost 4 bases and 7 bases respectively, with 22 bases between them. The CDR3 consists of 17 residues. CDR3 amino acids: CASSAPRGFPTNGELFF. The CDR3 DNA is TGTGCCAGCAGTGCCCCCAGGGGCTTTCCCACGAACGGGGAGCTGTTTTTT.

The chain employs TRBV9 and TRBJ2-1, with TRBD2 matching over 8 bases. The CDR3 is made up of 16 amino acids. Trimming cost V 1 base and J 0 bases; bases outside gene matches: 3. Germline CDR1 reads SGDLS; CDR2 reads YYNGEE. The chain's CDR3 is CASSVRSGSSYNEQFF. CDR3 nucleotides: TGTGCCAGCAGCGTAAGGAGCGGGAGCTCCTACAATGAGCAGTTCTTC.

The genes are TRBV5-8 and TRBJ1-5, with 7 bases aligning to TRBD1. Germline lookup yields CDR1 SGHTS and CDR2 YDEGEE. The CDR3 has 15 amino acids. The J segment lost 6 bases and the V segment lost 0 bases, leaving 6 bases of the junction unmatched. CDR3 bases: TGTGCCAGCAGCTTGGCCCGACAGGGAGGTCAGCCCCAGCATTTT. Its protein product is CASSLARQGGQPQHF.

V usage is TRBV6-5 and J usage is TRBJ2-2; D uncertain. Per germline, CDR1 MNHEY and CDR2 SVGAGI. The CDR3 has 12 residues. Trimming removed 8 bases at V and 0 bases at J, with 4 bases between. CDR3 in DNA: TGTGCCAGCGGCCCGAACACCGGGGAGCTGTTTTTT. This encodes CASGPNTGELFF.

A single count supports this clone. This chain uses TRBV12-3 or TRBV12-4 with TRBJ2-3; no definite D call. CDR3 length: 11 residues. V was trimmed by 8 bases and J by 5 bases, leaving 8 bases between them. The CDR3 nucleotides are TGTGCCAGCCATTCCAGAGATACGCAGTATTTT. Translated: CASHSRDTQYF.

The CDR3 DNA sequence: TGTGCCAGCAGCTTAGTTATGTCAAGGAGGTTCCAAGAGACCCAGTACTTC. Amino acids: CASSLVMSRRFQETQYF. This chain links TRBV7-8 with TRBJ2-5; perhaps TRBD2 as D (5 bases). This CDR3 has 17 amino acids. Germline V CDR1 and CDR2: SGHVS, FQNEAQ. V lost 1 base to trimming and J lost 1 base, with 16 bases between them.

This rearrangement joins TRBV5-6 to TRBJ1-2; no clear D. Trimming took off 0 bases at V and 1 base at J, with 4 bases between the two ends. From germline, CDR1 is SGHDT and CDR2 YYEEEE. The CDR3 extends over 13 amino acids. The CDR3 protein is CASSLDSNYGYTF. For the CDR3, the DNA is TGTGCCAGCAGCTTGGACAGTAACTATGGCTACACCTTC.

The chain joins TRBV5-1 to TRBJ2-6; 9 bases map to TRBD1. The CDR3 is made up of 20 amino acids. In germline, CDR1 is SGHRS, CDR2 YFSETQ. With 1 base clipped from V and 0 bases from J, the junction kept 11 bases outside the gene matches. The chain's CDR3 is CASSLRVGTGISSGANVLTF. The CDR3 DNA reads as TGCGCCAGCAGCTTGAGGGTCGGGACAGGGATCTCCTCTGGGGCCAACGTCCTGACTTTC.